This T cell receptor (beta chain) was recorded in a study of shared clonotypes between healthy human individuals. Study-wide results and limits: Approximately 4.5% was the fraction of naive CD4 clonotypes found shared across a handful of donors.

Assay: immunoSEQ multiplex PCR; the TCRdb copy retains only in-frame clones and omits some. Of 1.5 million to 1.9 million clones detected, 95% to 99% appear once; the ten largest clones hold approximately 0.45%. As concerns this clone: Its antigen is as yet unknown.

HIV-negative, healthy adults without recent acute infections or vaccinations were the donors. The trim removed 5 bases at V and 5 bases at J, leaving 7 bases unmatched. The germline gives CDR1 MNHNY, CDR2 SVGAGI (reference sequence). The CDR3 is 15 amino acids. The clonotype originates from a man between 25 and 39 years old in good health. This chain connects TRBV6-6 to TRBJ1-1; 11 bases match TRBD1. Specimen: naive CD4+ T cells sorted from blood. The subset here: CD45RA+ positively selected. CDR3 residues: CASSGPGQGDTEAFF. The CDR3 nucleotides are TGTGCCAGCAGTGGGCCGGGACAGGGGGATACTGAAGCTTTCTTT.